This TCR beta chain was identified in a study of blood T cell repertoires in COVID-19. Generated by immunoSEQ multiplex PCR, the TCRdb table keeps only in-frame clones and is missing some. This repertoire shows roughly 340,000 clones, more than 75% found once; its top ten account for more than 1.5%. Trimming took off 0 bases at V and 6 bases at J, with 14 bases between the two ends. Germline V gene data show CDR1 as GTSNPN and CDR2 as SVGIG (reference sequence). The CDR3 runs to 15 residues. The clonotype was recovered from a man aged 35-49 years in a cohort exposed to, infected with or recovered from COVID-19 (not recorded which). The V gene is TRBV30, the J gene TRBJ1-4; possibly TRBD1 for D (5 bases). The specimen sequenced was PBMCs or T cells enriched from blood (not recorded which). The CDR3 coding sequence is TGTGCCTGGAGTGTACGAAGACAGTTAGATGAAAAACTGTTTTTT. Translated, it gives CAWSVRRQLDEKLFF.